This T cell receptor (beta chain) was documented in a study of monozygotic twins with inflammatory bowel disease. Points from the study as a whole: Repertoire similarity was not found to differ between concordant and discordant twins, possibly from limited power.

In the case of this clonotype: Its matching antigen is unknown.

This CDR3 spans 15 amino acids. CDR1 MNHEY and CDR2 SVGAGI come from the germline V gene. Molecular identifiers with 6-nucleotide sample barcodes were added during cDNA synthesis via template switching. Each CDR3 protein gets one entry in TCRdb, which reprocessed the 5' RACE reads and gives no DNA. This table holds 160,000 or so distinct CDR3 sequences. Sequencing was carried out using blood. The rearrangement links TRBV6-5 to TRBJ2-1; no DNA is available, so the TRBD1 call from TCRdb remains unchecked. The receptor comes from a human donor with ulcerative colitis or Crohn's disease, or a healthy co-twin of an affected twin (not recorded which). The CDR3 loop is CASSRSGTGYNEQFF.